This passage covers 14 T cell receptor beta chains from one sample sequenced in a study of T cell repertoires in cytomegalovirus infection (dated by TCRdb to about 2019). Data came from an Illumina HiSeq 1500. TCRdb cleaned the public reads at Q25 with fastp, built clones with MiXCR and kept in-frame beta chains. CDR3 protein sequences are deduplicated, and each keeps its most common genes and DNA. The table for this sample lists 300,000 or so distinct CDR3 sequences; roughly 26% of them were counted only once. The top ten hold more than 11% of the sample. Material for sequencing was PBMCs. Receptor source: a human donor in good health (CMV status not recorded). Some clones in this sample may be carry-over from other donors' samples.

V and J are TRBV11-2 and TRBJ2-7, with 9 bases that match TRBD1. Germline V gene data show CDR1 as SGHAT and CDR2 as FQNNGV. This CDR3 has 15 amino acids. Unmatched junction bases numbered 4, after V lost 1 base and J lost 3 bases. The CDR3 sequence is CASSLAGTGLYEQYF. CDR3 DNA: TGTGCCAGCAGCTTAGCAGGGACAGGGCTCTACGAGCAGTACTTC.

This clonotype was recorded at least ten times. V usage is TRBV7-8 and J usage is TRBJ2-7, with 8 bases identical to TRBD2. Per germline, CDR1 SGHVS and CDR2 FQNEAQ. This CDR3 is built from 12 residues. Trimming removed 1 base from V and 7 bases from J; junction bases left unmatched: 0. The CDR3 DNA follows: TGTGCCAGCAGCTTAGGCGGGGGGGAGCAGTACTTC. This sequence encodes CASSLGGGEQYF. Supplemented by reference TRBV7-8 and TRBJ2-7, the full variable domain reads GAGVSQSPRYKVAKRGQDVALRCDPISGHVSLFWYQQALGQGPEFLTYFQNEAQLDKSGLPSDRFFAERPEGSVSTLKIQRTQQEDSAVYLCASSLGGGEQYFGPGTRLTVT.

The V gene is TRBV6-5, the J gene TRBJ1-1, with D unresolved. V gave up 2 bases and J gave up 3 bases, with 10 bases separating them. The CDR3 loop spans 14 amino acids. Germline V gene sequence: CDR1 MNHEY, CDR2 SVGAGI. This chain's CDR3 is CASSYLLEDTEAFF. The CDR3 region has the DNA TGTGCCAGCAGTTACCTGCTTGAGGACACTGAAGCTTTCTTT.

The rearrangement uses TRBV12-3 or TRBV12-4 and TRBJ1-1; TRBD1 matches 7 bases. V was clipped by 3 bases and J by 5 bases; unmatched bases: 9. The CDR3 has 15 amino acids. CDR3 protein: CASSLGSGGRTEAFF. The DNA for the CDR3 is TGTGCCAGCAGTTTGGGCTCAGGGGGAAGAACTGAAGCTTTCTTT.

This sequence joins TRBV29-1 and TRBJ1-1, with D possibly TRBD1 on 5 matching bases. CDR3 length: 13 residues. Germline values: CDR1 SQVTM, CDR2 ANQGSEA. The V and J ends lost 1 base and 1 base respectively, with 7 bases between them. CDR3 residues: CSVEAQGNTEAFF. The CDR3 DNA reads as TGCAGCGTTGAAGCCCAGGGGAACACTGAAGCTTTCTTT. Using reference TRBV29-1 and TRBJ1-1 for the parts outside the CDR3, the full variable domain is SAVISQKPSRDICQRGTSLTIQCQVDSQVTMMFWYRQQPGQSLTLIATANQGSEATYESGFVIDKFPISRPNLTFSTLTVSNMSPEDSSIYLCSVEAQGNTEAFFGQGTRLTVV.

This clonotype was detected ten times or more. V is TRBV24-1 and J is TRBJ1-2, with 7 nucleotides matching TRBD1. In germline, CDR1 is KGHDR, CDR2 SFDVKD. V lost 4 bases to trimming and J lost 8 bases; unmatched junction nucleotides: 9. The CDR3 spans 14 residues. CDR3 protein: CATSDRRTGRGYTF. Here the CDR3 DNA reads TGTGCCACCAGTGACCGTCGGACAGGTCGGGGCTACACCTTC.

This chain connects TRBV7-9 to TRBJ1-1; 9 bases fit TRBD1. V shed 5 bases, J shed 6 bases, and the junction held 10 bases outside the gene matches. Germline CDR1 and CDR2: SEHNR and FQNEAQ (reference sequence). This CDR3 has 15 residues. The CDR3 nucleotides read TGTGCCAGCAGCCCGCGGACAGGGGCTTTTCCTGAAGCTTTCTTT. Translation: CASSPRTGAFPEAFF.

The chain employs TRBV30 and TRBJ1-1; a weak D match, TRBD1 (5 bases). Germline values: CDR1 GTSNPN, CDR2 SVGIG (reference sequence). With 5 bases removed from V and 1 base from J, the gap between germline ends came to 11 bases. CDR3 length equals 13 residues. The CDR3 DNA is TGTGCCTGGTCCCGGGGCCCGAACACTGAAGCTTTCTTT. It encodes CAWSRGPNTEAFF.

Turning to this clonotype: Just one base apart from a much larger clone, this may be a read error. The conserved closing phenylalanine or tryptophan is absent in this CDR3, likely reflecting a read error. The J gene is TRBJ1-1, the V gene TRBV6-2 or TRBV6-3, with no clear D. Trimming cost V 5 bases and J 0 bases, with 10 bases left between them. CDR3 length: 14 residues. Germline loops: CDR1 MNHEY, CDR2 SVGEGT. The CDR3 sequence is CASSEGKMNTEAFL. For the CDR3, the DNA is TGTGCCAGCAGTGAAGGGAAAATGAACACTGAAGCTTTCTTA.

This clonotype showed up just once. The chain uses TRBV4-1 and TRBJ2-7, with D possibly TRBD2 on 6 matching bases. Germline CDR1 and CDR2: MGHRA and YSYEKL. This CDR3 has 15 residues. Trimming left V 0 bases short and J 3 bases short, with 12 bases between. CDR3 sequence: CASSQETAGLYEQYF. CDR3 in DNA: TGCGCCAGCAGCCAAGAAACAGCGGGTCTCTACGAGCAGTACTTC.

This clonotype was recorded a few times. This chain uses TRBV7-9 with TRBJ1-1; 8 nucleotides align to TRBD1. Germline CDR1 reads SEHNR; CDR2 reads FQNEAQ (reference sequence). The ends lost 5 bases at V and 1 base at J; junction bases unmatched: 9. The CDR3 is 16 amino acids. The CDR3 coding sequence is TGTGCCAGCAGCCTCACAATCGGACAGGGGAACACTGAAGCTTTCTTT. Translation gives CASSLTIGQGNTEAFF.

The V and J genes are TRBV11-2 and TRBJ2-1; 9 nucleotides line up with TRBD2. From germline, CDR1 is SGHAT and CDR2 FQNNGV. The CDR3 has 17 amino acids. With 4 bases clipped from V and 0 bases from J, the junction kept 7 bases outside the gene matches. DNA of the CDR3: TGTGCCAGCAGCTCATTCTTAGCGGGGGCCTCCTACAATGAGCAGTTCTTC. Translation: CASSSFLAGASYNEQFF.

The chain is built from TRBV6-6 and TRBJ2-7; 7 bases match TRBD2. Germline trimming cut 6 bases from V and 3 bases from J; bases unmatched to any gene: 11. CDR3 size: 15 residues. Germline V gene lookup returns CDR1 MNHNY and CDR2 SVGAGI (reference sequence). The CDR3 region is CASSAAQAGYYEQYV. CDR3 bases: TGTGCCAGCAGCGCGGCCCAAGCGGGATACTACGAGCAGTACGTC.

This chain joins TRBV20-1 and TRBJ2-3, with D possibly being TRBD2 (6 bases). The CDR3 length is 15 residues. Germline CDR1 is DFQATT and CDR2 is SNEGSKA (reference sequence). The germline V and J ends were trimmed by 1 base and 1 base, with 12 bases remaining between them. The CDR3 DNA reads TGCAGTGCTAGAGGGGGGGACTTCCGCACAGATACGCAGTATTTT. Translating gives CSARGGDFRTDTQYF.